A selection of T cell receptor beta chains follows, all from one sample in a study of HIV-infected patients and healthy controls. Each CDR3 protein gets one entry after TCRdb re-called the 5' RACE reads with MiXCR. The sample has fewer than 20,000 distinct CDR3 sequences, approximately 7.7% seen once. Sample: blood, taken during antiretroviral therapy. The receptors were gathered from an adult with HIV infection. Each CDR3 is given with its conserved first and last residue. A D gene is named only where the DNA matches it firmly. Only part of the rows carry a size: once, few, many, or a class if the clone is expanded.

d_call clone_size j_call v_call cdr3_nt cdr3_aa
. many TRBJ2-3 TRBV12-5 TGTGCTAGTGGTTTGGTACTGGGCTTAACAGATACGCAGTATTTT CASGLVLGLTDTQYF
. many TRBJ2-7 TRBV10-3 TGTGCCATCACTGGGGATGCCTACGAGCAGTACTTC CAITGDAYEQYF
. many TRBJ2-3 TRBV12-3/TRBV12-4 TGTGCCAGCAGTTTAAGTGGGGGGCCAGATACGCAGTATTTT CASSLSGGPDTQYF
. many TRBJ1-1 TRBV11-1 TGTGCCAGCAAGGTACAGGTCAGGGTGAACACTGAAGCTTTCTTT CASKVQVRVNTEAFF
TRBD2 few TRBJ2-3 TRBV29-1 TGCAGCGTTCTCTTAGCGGGGGGTGCGACAGATACGCAGTATTTT CSVLLAGGATDTQYF
. many TRBJ2-2 TRBV5-4 TGTGCCACCCCAAAGGGGGGGGGGGGTGGCACCGGGGAGCTGTTTTTT CATPKGGGGGTGELFF
. few TRBJ2-6 TRBV11-2 TGTGCCAGCAGCTTAATAGGGGTTGGGGCCAACGTCCTGACTTTC CASSLIGVGANVLTF
. large TRBJ1-5 TRBV29-1 TGCAGCGTTGAGAGGTGTGACAATCAGCCCCAGCATTTT CSVERCDNQPQHF
TRBD2 many TRBJ2-3 TRBV20-1 TGCAGTGCCGAGACTAGCGTCGCTTATACGCAGTATTTT CSAETSVAYTQYF
TRBD1 many TRBJ1-2 TRBV29-1 TGCAGCGTTGAGCAGGGGGCATGGGGCTACACCTTC CSVEQGAWGYTF
TRBD2 few TRBJ2-3 TRBV19 TGTGCCAGTAGTGTGACAGCGGGAGTTTTGGATACGCAGTATTTT CASSVTAGVLDTQYF
. many TRBJ2-1 TRBV28 TGTGCCAGCGGACCACAGGGAGCTGAGCAGTTCTTC CASGPQGAEQFF
. many TRBJ2-7 TRBV7-2 TGTGCCAGCAGCCGGGGAGAAGGATACGAGCAGTACTTC CASSRGEGYEQYF
. many TRBJ2-1 TRBV5-1 TGCGCCAGCAGCGACGGATACGGGAGTCCCAATGAGCAGTTCTTC CASSDGYGSPNEQFF
TRBD1 many TRBJ2-5 TRBV15 TGTGCCACCAGCGGGACAGGGGGGGAGACCCAGTACTTC CATSGTGGETQYF
TRBD1 many TRBJ2-1 TRBV5-6 TGTGCCAGCAGCTTGGGGGACAGGGCCTACAATGAGCAGTTCTTC CASSLGDRAYNEQFF
. . TRBJ2-7 TRBV2 TGTGCCAGCAGTGATCTGCCCTACGAGCAGTACTTC CASSDLPYEQYF
. large TRBJ1-1 TRBV11-2 TGTGCCAGCTGGGGGATGGGGGACACTGAAGCTTTCTTT CASWGMGDTEAFF
TRBD2 many TRBJ2-5 TRBV12-3/TRBV12-4 TGTGCCAGCAGTTTAAGCGGGAGTCAAGAGACCCAGTACTTC CASSLSGSQETQYF
. many TRBJ2-5 TRBV9 TGTGCCAGCAGCCTTTTTAGCCAGGGGGAGACCCAGTACTTC CASSLFSQGETQYF
TRBD1 many TRBJ2-3 TRBV27 TGTGCCAGCAGTTTCTCCACAGGGGGCGCTTACACAGATACGCAGTATTTT CASSFSTGGAYTDTQYF
. many TRBJ1-5 TRBV10-3 TGTGCCATCAGTCTGGACAGAAGCAATCAGCCCCAGCATTTT CAISLDRSNQPQHF
. many TRBJ2-1 TRBV5-1 TGCGCCAGCAGTCGGTTGGAAGACTACAATGAGCAGTTCTTC CASSRLEDYNEQFF
TRBD1 . TRBJ1-1 TRBV2 TGTGCCAGCAGTGCCACAGGGGGGGCGGCTGAAGCTTTCTTT CASSATGGAAEAFF
. many TRBJ1-2 TRBV6-6 TGTGCCAGCAGTTATACAGCCGCTCCCTATGGCTACACCTTC CASSYTAAPYGYTF
. many TRBJ1-1 TRBV5-1 TGCGCCAGCAGCTTGAGGGACGGCCCGAACACTGAAGCTTTCTTT CASSLRDGPNTEAFF
. many TRBJ1-2 TRBV6-1 TGTGCCAGTCAACAGGGAAGCTATGGCTACACCTTC CASQQGSYGYTF
. many TRBJ1-5 TRBV11-3 TGTGCCAGCAGCTTCACCCGGTGCAATCAGCCCCAGCATTTT CASSFTRCNQPQHF
. many TRBJ2-7 TRBV7-2 TGTGCCAGCAGCCGTTCCTACGAGCAGTACTTC CASSRSYEQYF
TRBD2 . TRBJ2-5 TRBV6-1 TGTGCCAGCAGTGGATGGGCGGGAGTTCCAGAGACCCAGTACTTC CASSGWAGVPETQYF
TRBD2 many TRBJ2-1 TRBV20-1 TGCAGTGCATTAGCGGGGAGCTCCTACAATGAGCAGTTCTTC CSALAGSSYNEQFF
. many TRBJ1-1 TRBV7-9 TGTGCCAGCAGACCAACAGGGCAAGCTTTCTTT CASRPTGQAFF
. many TRBJ1-2 TRBV12-3/TRBV12-4 TGTGCCAGCAGTCTCGACGGGGTATCCGGGTCTAACTATGGCTACACCTTC CASSLDGVSGSNYGYTF
TRBD2 many TRBJ2-1 TRBV2 TGTGCCAGCATTAGCGGGGGGTACAATGAGCAGTTCTTC CASISGGYNEQFF
. many TRBJ1-5 TRBV28 TGTGCCAGCAGTTTAATTTCTTTTGGGGATCAGCCCCAGCATTTT CASSLISFGDQPQHF
. . TRBJ2-7 TRBV20-1 TGCAGTGCTAGAGGACCGGGACAGCGGGAGGAGCAGTACTTC CSARGPGQREEQYF
TRBD2 many TRBJ2-5 TRBV6-5 TGTGCCAGCAGTCGGGACTACCGGGAGACCCAGTACTTC CASSRDYRETQYF
TRBD1 many TRBJ1-1 TRBV30 TGTGCCTGGTCGGGACAGTTAAACACTGAAGCTTTCTTT CAWSGQLNTEAFF
. many TRBJ1-5 TRBV12-3/TRBV12-4 TGTGCCAGCAGGAAACTGGAGCAGCCCCAGCATTTT CASRKLEQPQHF
. . TRBJ2-2 TRBV11-2 TGTGCCAGCAGTCTAAGACAGTCTCCATTCACCGGGGAGCTGTTTTTT CASSLRQSPFTGELFF
. many TRBJ2-7 TRBV6-5 TGTGCCAGCAGTTACCAGGGGGGCGTCTACGAGCAGTACTTC CASSYQGGVYEQYF
TRBD1 many TRBJ2-1 TRBV5-1 TGCGCCAGCAGCGGGACAGGGAACCCCTACAATGAGCAGTTCTTC CASSGTGNPYNEQFF
TRBD1 many TRBJ1-1 TRBV4-1 TGCGCCAGCAGCCAACCCCCGGACAGGTGGGATTCTGAAGCTTTCTTT CASSQPPDRWDSEAFF
TRBD2 . TRBJ2-7 TRBV20-1 TGCAGTGCTAGCCCGGGACTAGCGGGGCGCTACGAGCAGTACTTC CSASPGLAGRYEQYF
. many TRBJ1-2 TRBV29-1 TGCAGCGTTGAAAGGTTTACCTATGGCTACACCTTC CSVERFTYGYTF
. many TRBJ1-3 TRBV7-6 TGTGCCAGCAGCTTAGCTTGGCAGGGTCCTGGAAACACCATATATTTT CASSLAWQGPGNTIYF
. few TRBJ2-7 TRBV6-6 TGTGCCAGCAGTTACGGTCAATTGGACAGCCTATACGAGCAGTACTTC CASSYGQLDSLYEQYF
TRBD1 many TRBJ1-1 TRBV29-1 TGCAGCGTTGAACTGTACGACAGGGTTGCTTTCTTT CSVELYDRVAFF
. many TRBJ2-7 TRBV29-1 TGCAGCGTTGAAGGATTATCGGCGTACGAGCAGTACTTC CSVEGLSAYEQYF
. few TRBJ1-1 TRBV9 TGTGCCAGCAGCGTAGGTCTGTACACTGAAGCTTTCTTT CASSVGLYTEAFF
TRBD1 many TRBJ2-6 TRBV30 TGTGCCTGGAGAAATGACAGGGCTGGGGCCAACGTCCTGACTTTC CAWRNDRAGANVLTF
TRBD1 medium-sized TRBJ1-4 TRBV5-6 TGTGCCAGCAGCCCTGGGGCGGTAGCGTCCGGGACAGGGGACGAAAAACTGTTTTTT CASSPGAVASGTGDEKLFF
TRBD2 . TRBJ2-7 TRBV12-5 TGTGCTAGTGGTTTGGTACTTGGAGGTTTGGGACTACCCTACGAGCAGTACTTC CASGLVLGGLGLPYEQYF
. many TRBJ1-3 TRBV19 TGTGCCAGCGAGATCGCCTCTGGAAACACCATATATTTT CASEIASGNTIYF
. many TRBJ2-1 TRBV5-6 TGTGCCAGCAGCTTGGCCAGCAATTCGCAGTTCTTC CASSLASNSQFF